Listed here are 17 T cell receptor beta chains from one sample, sequenced in a study of blood T cell repertoires in COVID-19. Measured with immunoSEQ multiplex PCR; TCRdb has only the in-frame clones, and not every one. The data show 120,000 to 150,000 clones, with almost 90% seen just once and about 10% held by the top ten. The specimen was peripheral blood. These receptors came from a man aged 50 to 60 with active or convalescent COVID-19.

The J gene is TRBJ1-5, the V gene TRBV2; D not resolved. CDR3 length: 13 residues. The V and J ends lost 5 bases and 4 bases respectively, with 9 bases between them. The V gene's germline CDR1 is SNHLY and CDR2 FYNNEI. CDR3 DNA sequence: TGTGCCAGCAGTTGGACTGGGAATCAGCCCCAGCATTTT. It translates to CASSWTGNQPQHF. The full variable domain, completed using reference TRBV2 and TRBJ1-5, is EPEVTQTPSHQVTQMGQEVILRCVPISNHLYFYWYRQILGQKVEFLVSFYNNEISEKSEIFDDQFSVERPDGSNFTLKIRSTKLEDSAMYFCASSWTGNQPQHFGDGTRLSIL.

The chain is built from TRBV19 and TRBJ1-5, with 8 nucleotides matching TRBD1. Germline values: CDR1 LNHDA, CDR2 SQIVND (reference sequence). V lost 5 bases to trimming and J lost 1 base; unmatched junction nucleotides: 1. CDR3 length equals 14 residues. Here the CDR3 reads CASSQGASNQPQHF. The CDR3 DNA reads TGTGCCAGTAGTCAGGGGGCCAGCAATCAGCCCCAGCATTTT.

The chain recombines TRBV15 with TRBJ1-4, with TRBD1 matching over 10 bases. Germline CDR1 and CDR2: LNHNV and YYDKDF (reference sequence). Unmatched junction bases numbered 12, after V lost 2 bases and J lost 9 bases. This CDR3 region has 17 residues. For the CDR3, the DNA is TGTGCCACCAGCAGAACCCCAGGCGGGACAGGGGCCAAAAAACTGTTTTTT. It specifies CATSRTPGGTGAKKLFF.

The rearrangement uses TRBV19 and TRBJ1-4; 8 bases are a match to TRBD1. Germline lookup yields CDR1 LNHDA and CDR2 SQIVND (reference sequence). V dropped 6 bases and J dropped 10; count of bases not matched to a gene: 13. The CDR3 contains 15 residues. CDR3 sequence reads: CASRATGEGIGKLFF. CDR3 in DNA: TGTGCCAGTAGGGCGACAGGGGAAGGAATCGGAAAACTGTTTTTT.

This chain uses TRBV6-5 with TRBJ2-7, with D maybe TRBD1 (6 bases). The length of the CDR3 is 15 residues. V lost 0 bases and J lost 3, with 12 bases in between. Germline CDR1 and CDR2: MNHEY and SVGAGI. The CDR3: CASSYSNSGDYEQYF. CDR3 bases: TGTGCCAGCAGTTACTCAAATTCAGGGGACTACGAGCAGTACTTC.

The rearrangement links TRBV5-8 to TRBJ2-2, with no clear D. The germline V gene has CDR1 SGHTS and CDR2 YDEGEE. The CDR3 runs 16 residues. V was clipped by 0 bases and J by 7 bases, with 16 bases between them. CDR3 in DNA: TGTGCCAGCAGCTTGGCCAAGCTGATTGCCCGCGGGGAGCTGTTTTTT. Amino acid sequence: CASSLAKLIARGELFF. Drawing the rest from reference TRBV5-8 and TRBJ2-2, the complete variable domain is EAGVTQSPTHLIKTRGQQATLRCSPISGHTSVYWYQQALGLGLQFLLWYDEGEERNRGNFPPRFSGRQFPNYSSELNVNALELEDSALYLCASSLAKLIARGELFFGEGSRLTVL.

J is TRBJ1-2 and V is TRBV6-2 or TRBV6-3, with D unclear. Deletions cut 6 bases from V and 10 bases from J, with 15 bases between. The CDR3 spans 12 residues. The germline CDR1 and CDR2 sequences are MNHEY and SVGEGT. The CDR3 loop is CASSYDGGVYTF. In DNA form, the CDR3 reads TGTGCCAGCAGCTATGACGGCGGGGTCTACACCTTC.

This chain joins TRBV6-5 and TRBJ1-5; D is perhaps TRBD1 (6 bases). Germline V gene lookup returns CDR1 MNHEY and CDR2 SVGAGI. The CDR3 runs to 13 residues. Deletions cut 7 bases from V and 5 bases from J, with 12 bases between. CDR3 region: CASNRESDQPQHF. The DNA of the CDR3 is TGTGCCAGCAACAGGGAGTCCGATCAGCCCCAGCATTTT.

This rearrangement joins TRBV29-1 to TRBJ1-2; 7 bases line up with TRBD1. Germline values: CDR1 SQVTM, CDR2 ANQGSEA. The J segment lost 2 bases and the V segment lost 7 bases, leaving 10 bases of the junction unmatched. The CDR3 loop spans 14 amino acids. The CDR3 spells CSGLTGPVNYGYTF. In DNA, the CDR3 is TGCAGCGGTTTGACAGGGCCGGTAAACTATGGCTACACCTTC.

The J gene is TRBJ2-3, the V gene TRBV7-3; 7 bases match TRBD1. The J segment lost 5 bases and the V segment lost 2 bases, leaving 4 bases of the junction unmatched. Germline CDR1 is SGHTA and CDR2 is FQGTGA. The CDR3 runs 14 residues. CDR3 sequence: CASSLGSGGDTQYF. Here the CDR3 DNA reads TGTGCCAGCAGCTTAGGGTCAGGGGGAGATACGCAGTATTTT.

The V gene is TRBV10-1, the J gene TRBJ2-1, with TRBD2 identical over 15 bases. The CDR3 runs 15 residues. Germline trimming cut 8 bases from V and 8 bases from J; bases unmatched to any gene: 7. Germline CDR1 reads WNHNN; CDR2 reads SYGVQD (reference sequence). CDR3 DNA: TGCGCCAGCGGAGGACTAGCGGGAGGGTTACATGAGCAGTTCTTC. It is translated as CASGGLAGGLHEQFF.

The chain has TRBV18 and TRBJ1-1, with TRBD1 identical over 7 bases. J lost 7 bases, V lost 3 bases, and 8 bases had no gene match. CDR1 and CDR2 (germline): KGHSH, LQKENI. The CDR3 has 14 residues. CDR3 nucleotides: TGTGCCAGCTCACCGGACGCGAGACAGGGTGAAGCTTTCTTT. Its protein is CASSPDARQGEAFF.

The sample holds a few counts of this clone. The rearrangement uses TRBV29-1 and TRBJ1-1, with D maybe TRBD1 (5 bases). This CDR3 has 16 amino acids. The V gene's germline CDR1 is SQVTM and CDR2 ANQGSEA. Trimming took off 6 bases at V and 1 base at J, with 21 bases between the two ends. The CDR3 reads CSVNKYAGRGNTEAFF. DNA of the CDR3: TGCAGCGTGAATAAGTATGCGGGACGTGGGAACACTGAAGCTTTCTTT.

The chain couples TRBV28 to TRBJ1-5, with D perhaps matching TRBD1 (6 bases). CDR3 size: 19 residues. Germline V gives CDR1 MDHEN, CDR2 SYDVKM. V lost 2 bases and J lost 0, with 20 bases in between. DNA for the CDR3: TGTGCCAGCAGTTTAGGGGACATAACTCCTCCTTATAGCAATCAGCCCCAGCATTTT. Encoded protein: CASSLGDITPPYSNQPQHF.

This clone is a singleton in its sample. This chain joins TRBV28 and TRBJ1-1; D not resolved. This CDR3 region has 13 residues. Germline-derived CDR1 and CDR2 are MDHEN and SYDVKM. Trimming cost V 7 bases and J 7 bases, with 16 bases left between them. The CDR3 loop reads CASNSRIRNEAFF. The CDR3 nucleotides are TGTGCCAGCAACAGCAGGATAAGGAATGAAGCTTTCTTT. Looking up the rest from reference TRBV28 and TRBJ1-1 gives the full variable domain: DVKVTQSSRYLVKRTGEKVFLECVQDMDHENMFWYRQDPGLGLRLIYFSYDVKMKEKGDIPEGYSVSREKKERFSLILESASTNQTSMYLCASNSRIRNEAFFGQGTRLTVV.

The chain joins TRBV6-5 to TRBJ2-7; perhaps TRBD2 as D (5 bases). Trimming took 5 bases from V and 2 from J, leaving 10 bases between them. This CDR3 comprises 13 residues. Looked up from germline, CDR1 is MNHEY and CDR2 is SVGAGI. The CDR3 coding sequence is TGTGCCAGCAGTCGGACGGAGGCCTACGAGCAGTACTTC. This encodes CASSRTEAYEQYF.

J is TRBJ1-2 and V is TRBV27, with TRBD1 matching over 9 bases. CDR1 MNHEY and CDR2 SMNVEV come from the germline V gene (reference sequence). V shed 3 bases and J 1 base; nucleotides not matched to a gene: 3. The CDR3 has 15 residues. The CDR3: CASSFGTGRNYGYTF. Written as DNA, the CDR3 is TGTGCCAGCAGTTTCGGGACAGGGCGTAACTATGGCTACACCTTC.